This T cell receptor beta chain was recorded in a study of glioma-infiltrating T cells after dendritic cell vaccination. The study, taken as a whole, reports: TCR clonality showed no direct relationship with survival.

Turning to this clone: The antigen remains unidentified.

Primers: 60 V beta forward and 13 J beta reverse. Repertoires were generated with immunoSEQ multiplex PCR, while TCRdb's copy carries only in-frame clones and drops some. The sample shows fewer than 35,000 clones, more than 90% of them seen only once. Trimming cost V 0 bases and J 3 bases, with 9 bases left between them. Looked up from germline, CDR1 is MNHNY and CDR2 is SVGAGI (reference sequence). The CDR3 totals 14 residues. This clonotype originated in a human donor with glioblastoma. The material sequenced was blood, taken before dendritic cell vaccination. The chain links TRBV6-6 to TRBJ2-7; no definite D call. The CDR3 here is CASSYSIELYEQYF. The CDR3 DNA reads TGTGCCAGCAGTTACTCTATTGAACTCTACGAGCAGTACTTC.